This TCR beta chain was sequenced in a study of OX40 agonist ivuxolimab in advanced cancers. This CDR3 contains 14 residues. CDR1 SGHRS and CDR2 YFSETQ come from the germline V gene. Germline trimming cut 0 bases from V and 5 bases from J; bases unmatched to any gene: 5. Findings of the study overall: Researchers report that CD8+ T cells had, on average, more expanded clones than CD4+.

In regard to this clone: Its antigen is currently unknown. The same CDR3 arises from other DNA sequences in this sample as well.

Produced via immunoSEQ multiplex PCR; TCRdb's table is partial and in-frame only. This sample has about 68,000 clones, with over 65% found just once. The chain couples TRBV5-1 to TRBJ2-7; TRBD1 aligns across 7 bases. The sequencing used CD4+ or CD8+ T cells sorted from blood, collected in a trial of the OX40 agonist ivuxolimab. The receptor was isolated from an adult with an advanced solid tumor such as melanoma, head and neck, liver or kidney cancer. CDR3 in amino acids: CASSLGQGANEQYF. The CDR3 DNA is TGCGCCAGCAGCTTGGGACAGGGCGCAAACGAGCAGTACTTC. The full variable domain, its missing parts supplied by reference TRBV5-1 and TRBJ2-7, is KAGVTQTPRYLIKTRGQQVTLSCSPISGHRSVSWYQQTPGQGLQFLFEYFSETQRNKGNFPGRFSGRQFSNSRSEMNVSTLELGDSALYLCASSLGQGANEQYFGPGTRLTVT.